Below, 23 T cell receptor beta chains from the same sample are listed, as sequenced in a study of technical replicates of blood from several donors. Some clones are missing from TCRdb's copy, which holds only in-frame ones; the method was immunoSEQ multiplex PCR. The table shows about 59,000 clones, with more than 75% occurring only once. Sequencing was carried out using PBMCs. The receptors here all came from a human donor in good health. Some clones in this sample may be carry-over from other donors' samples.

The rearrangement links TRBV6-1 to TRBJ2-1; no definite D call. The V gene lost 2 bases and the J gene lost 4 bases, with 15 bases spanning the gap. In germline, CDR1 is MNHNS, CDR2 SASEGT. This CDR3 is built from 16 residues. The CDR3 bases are TGTGCCAGCAGTGAAAAAAGGCCTAGGTCGTACAATGAGCAGTTCTTC. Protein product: CASSEKRPRSYNEQFF.

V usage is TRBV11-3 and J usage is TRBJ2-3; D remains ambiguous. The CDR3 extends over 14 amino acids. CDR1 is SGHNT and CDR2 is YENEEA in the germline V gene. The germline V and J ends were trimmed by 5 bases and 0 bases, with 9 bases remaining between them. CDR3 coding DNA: TGTGCCAGCAGCCAAGGAGTTAGCACAGATACGCAGTATTTT. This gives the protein CASSQGVSTDTQYF. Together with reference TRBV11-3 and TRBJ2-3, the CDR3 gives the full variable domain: EAGVVQSPRYKIIEKKQPVAFWCNPISGHNTLYWYLQNLGQGPELLIRYENEEAVDDSQLPKDRFSAERLKGVDSTLKIQPAELGDSAVYLCASSQGVSTDTQYFGPGTRLTVL.

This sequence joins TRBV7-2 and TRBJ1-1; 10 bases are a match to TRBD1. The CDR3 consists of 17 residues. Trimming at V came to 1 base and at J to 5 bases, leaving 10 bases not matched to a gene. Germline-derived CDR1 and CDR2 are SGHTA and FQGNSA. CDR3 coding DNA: TGTGCCAGCAGCTTAGAGTGGTTCGACAGGGGGCGAACTGAAGCTTTCTTT. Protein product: CASSLEWFDRGRTEAFF.

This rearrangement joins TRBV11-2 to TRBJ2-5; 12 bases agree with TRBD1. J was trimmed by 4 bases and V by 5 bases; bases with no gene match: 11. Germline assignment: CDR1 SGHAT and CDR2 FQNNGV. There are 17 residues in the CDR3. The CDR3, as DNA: TGTGCCAGCAGCCAACCGGGACAGGGGGCGCGTGTAGAGACCCAGTACTTC. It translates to CASSQPGQGARVETQYF.

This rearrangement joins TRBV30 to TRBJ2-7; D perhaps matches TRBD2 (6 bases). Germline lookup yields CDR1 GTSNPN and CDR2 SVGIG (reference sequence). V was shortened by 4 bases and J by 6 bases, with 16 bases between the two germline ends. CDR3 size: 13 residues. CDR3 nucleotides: TGTGCCTGGAAAGACGGGAGATTGGGCGAGCAGTACTTC. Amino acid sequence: CAWKDGRLGEQYF.

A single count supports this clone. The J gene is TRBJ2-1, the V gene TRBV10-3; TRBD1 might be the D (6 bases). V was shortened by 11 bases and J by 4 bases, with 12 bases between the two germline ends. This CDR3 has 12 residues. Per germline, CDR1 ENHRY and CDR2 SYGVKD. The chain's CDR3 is CAVGDKYNEQFF. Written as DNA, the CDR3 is TGTGCCGTGGGGGACAAATACAATGAGCAGTTCTTC.

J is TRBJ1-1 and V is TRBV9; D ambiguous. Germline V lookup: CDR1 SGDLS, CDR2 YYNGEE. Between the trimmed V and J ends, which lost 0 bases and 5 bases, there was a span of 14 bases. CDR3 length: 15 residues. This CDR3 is CASSVEAGEGTEAFF. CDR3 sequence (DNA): TGTGCCAGCAGCGTAGAGGCAGGTGAAGGTACTGAAGCTTTCTTT.

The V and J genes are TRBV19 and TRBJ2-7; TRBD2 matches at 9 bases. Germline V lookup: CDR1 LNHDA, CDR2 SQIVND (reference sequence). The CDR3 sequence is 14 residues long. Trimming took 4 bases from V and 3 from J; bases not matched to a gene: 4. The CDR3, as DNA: TGTGCCAGTAGTAATAGCGGGAGAGGCTACGAGCAGTACTTC. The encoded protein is CASSNSGRGYEQYF.

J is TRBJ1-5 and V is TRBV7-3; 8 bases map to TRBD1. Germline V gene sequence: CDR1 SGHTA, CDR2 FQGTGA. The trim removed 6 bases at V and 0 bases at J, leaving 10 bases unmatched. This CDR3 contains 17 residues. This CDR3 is CASSYNETGVSNQPQHF. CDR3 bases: TGTGCCAGCAGTTATAATGAGACAGGGGTTAGCAATCAGCCCCAGCATTTT.

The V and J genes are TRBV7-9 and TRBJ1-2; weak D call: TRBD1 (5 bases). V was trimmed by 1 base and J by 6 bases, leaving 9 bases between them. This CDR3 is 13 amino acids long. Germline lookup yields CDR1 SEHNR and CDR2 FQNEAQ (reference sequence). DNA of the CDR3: TGTGCCAGCAGCTTAGATGCAGGGCATGGCTACACCTTC. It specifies CASSLDAGHGYTF.

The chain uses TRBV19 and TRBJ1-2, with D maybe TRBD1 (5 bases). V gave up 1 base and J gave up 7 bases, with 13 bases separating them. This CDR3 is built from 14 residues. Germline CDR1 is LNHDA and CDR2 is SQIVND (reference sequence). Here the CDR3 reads CASSIGQGVGGYTF. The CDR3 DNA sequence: TGTGCCAGTAGTATAGGCCAAGGGGTAGGTGGCTACACCTTC.

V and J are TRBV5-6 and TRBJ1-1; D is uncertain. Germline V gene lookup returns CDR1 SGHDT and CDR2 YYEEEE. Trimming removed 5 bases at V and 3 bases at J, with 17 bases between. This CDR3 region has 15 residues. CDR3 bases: TGTGCCAGCAGAACGAGGTCATTCGGCTACACTGAAGCTTTCTTT. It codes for CASRTRSFGYTEAFF.

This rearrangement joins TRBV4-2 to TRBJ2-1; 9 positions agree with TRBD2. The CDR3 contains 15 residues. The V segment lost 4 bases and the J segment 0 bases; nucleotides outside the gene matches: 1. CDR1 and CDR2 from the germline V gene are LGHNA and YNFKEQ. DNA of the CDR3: TGTGCCAGCAGCCTTAGCGGGGGCTCCTACAATGAGCAGTTCTTC. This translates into CASSLSGGSYNEQFF.

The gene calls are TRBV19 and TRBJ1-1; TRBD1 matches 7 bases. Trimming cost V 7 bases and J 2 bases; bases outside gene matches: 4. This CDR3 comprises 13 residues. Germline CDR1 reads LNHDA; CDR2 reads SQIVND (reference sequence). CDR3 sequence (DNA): TGTGCCAGTACCTGGACAGGTAACACTGAAGCTTTCTTT. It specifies CASTWTGNTEAFF. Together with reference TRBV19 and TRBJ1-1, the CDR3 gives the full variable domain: DGGITQSPKYLFRKEGQNVTLSCEQNLNHDAMYWYRQDPGQGLRLIYYSQIVNDFQKGDIAEGYSVSREKKESFPLTVTSAQKNPTAFYLCASTWTGNTEAFFGQGTRLTVV.

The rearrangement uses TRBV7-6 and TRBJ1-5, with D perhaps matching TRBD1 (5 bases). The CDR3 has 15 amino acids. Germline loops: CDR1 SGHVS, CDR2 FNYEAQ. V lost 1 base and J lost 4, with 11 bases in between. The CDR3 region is CASSLESGKNQPQHF. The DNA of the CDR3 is TGTGCCAGCAGCTTAGAGTCAGGGAAAAATCAGCCCCAGCATTTT.

The CDR3 spells CASSSGLAETYEQYF. DNA of the CDR3: TGTGCCAGCAGCTCGGGACTAGCGGAGACCTACGAGCAGTACTTC. The genes are TRBV5-4 and TRBJ2-7; 11 nucleotides match TRBD2. V was clipped by 3 bases and J by 2 bases; unmatched bases: 4. The CDR3 consists of 15 residues. CDR1 is SGHNT, CDR2 YYREEE, per germline (reference sequence).

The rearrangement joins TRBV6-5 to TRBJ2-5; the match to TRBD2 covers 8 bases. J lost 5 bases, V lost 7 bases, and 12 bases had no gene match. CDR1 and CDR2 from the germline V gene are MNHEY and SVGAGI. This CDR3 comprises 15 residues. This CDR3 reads CASTRSSGRGETQYF. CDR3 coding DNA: TGTGCCAGCACCAGGAGCAGCGGGAGAGGGGAGACCCAGTACTTC.

The CDR3 loop reads CASSAVRGGIYNEQFF. The DNA for the CDR3 is TGCGCCAGCAGTGCGGTGCGGGGGGGAATATACAATGAGCAGTTCTTC. The chain joins TRBV10-2 to TRBJ2-1; 9 nucleotides match TRBD2. The length of the CDR3 is 16 residues. J lost 4 bases, V lost 4 bases, and 8 bases had no gene match. CDR1 WSHSY and CDR2 SAAADI come from the germline V gene.

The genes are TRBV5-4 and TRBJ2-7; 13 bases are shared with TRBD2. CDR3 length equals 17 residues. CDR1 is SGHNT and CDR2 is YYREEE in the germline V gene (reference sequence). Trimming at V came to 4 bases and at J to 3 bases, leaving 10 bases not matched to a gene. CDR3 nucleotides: TGTGCCAGCAGCAAAACTAGCGGGGGGGGACCGAACTACGAGCAGTACTTC. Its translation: CASSKTSGGGPNYEQYF.

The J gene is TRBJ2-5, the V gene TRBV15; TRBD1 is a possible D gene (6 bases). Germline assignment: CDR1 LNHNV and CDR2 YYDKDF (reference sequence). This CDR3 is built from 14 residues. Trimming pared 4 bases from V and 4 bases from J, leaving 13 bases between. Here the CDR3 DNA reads TGTGCCACCAGCACACAGGGTGGGGGAGAGACCCAGTACTTC. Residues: CATSTQGGGETQYF. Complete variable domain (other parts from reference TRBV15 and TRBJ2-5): DAMVIQNPRYQVTQFGKPVTLSCSQTLNHNVMYWYQQKSSQAPKLLFHYYDKDFNNEADTPDNFQSRRPNTSFCFLDIRSPGLGDTAMYLCATSTQGGGETQYFGPGTRLLVL.

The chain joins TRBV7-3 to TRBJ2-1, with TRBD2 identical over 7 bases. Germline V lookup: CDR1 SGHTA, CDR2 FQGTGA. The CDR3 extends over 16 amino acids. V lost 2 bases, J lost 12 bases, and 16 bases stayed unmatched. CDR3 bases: TGTGCCAGCAGCTTACAACCAGCGGGGACCCAATCAGTGCAGTTCTTC. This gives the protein CASSLQPAGTQSVQFF.

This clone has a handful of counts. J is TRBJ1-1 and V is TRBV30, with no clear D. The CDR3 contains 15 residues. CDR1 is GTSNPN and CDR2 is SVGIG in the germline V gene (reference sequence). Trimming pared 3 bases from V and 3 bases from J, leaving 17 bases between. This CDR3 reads CAWRGSGFLDTEAFF. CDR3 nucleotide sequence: TGTGCCTGGAGAGGGAGTGGGTTTTTGGACACTGAAGCTTTCTTT.

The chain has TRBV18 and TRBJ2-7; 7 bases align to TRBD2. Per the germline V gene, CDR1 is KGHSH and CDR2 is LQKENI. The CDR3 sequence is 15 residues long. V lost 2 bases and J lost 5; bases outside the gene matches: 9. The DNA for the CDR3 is TGTGCCAGCTCACCATTTCGCGGGAGACGGAACGAGCAGTACTTC. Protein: CASSPFRGRRNEQYF.